Each of the 6 T cell receptor beta chains below was sequenced from the same sample in a study of shared clonotypes between healthy human individuals. Method: immunoSEQ multiplex PCR; TCRdb's copy keeps in-frame clones and lacks some. The table shows about 2.1 million clones, with under 95% occurring only once. CD45RO-negative cells were positively selected for CCR7, leaving out terminally differentiated effector memory CD45RA+ cells. The material sequenced was naive CD8+ T cells from PBMCs. Source of these receptors: a man aged 18 to 35 in good health. Some clones in this sample may be carry-over from other donors' samples.

The chain carries TRBV19 and TRBJ2-3; 9 positions agree with TRBD1. Germline-derived CDR1 and CDR2 are LNHDA and SQIVND (reference sequence). V lost 3 bases, J lost 8 bases, and 9 bases stayed unmatched. The CDR3 has 15 amino acids. This CDR3 is CASSISGTGSGTQYF. The CDR3 DNA is TGTGCCAGTAGTATCTCCGGGACAGGGTCAGGTACGCAGTATTTT.

The chain links TRBV29-1 to TRBJ1-1; D is ambiguous. The CDR3 sequence is 14 residues long. V lost 4 bases, J lost 0 bases, and 12 bases lay in between. Germline-derived CDR1 and CDR2 are SQVTM and ANQGSEA. CDR3 sequence: CSVGVGEMNTEAFF. As DNA, the CDR3 is TGCAGCGTTGGAGTGGGAGAAATGAACACTGAAGCTTTCTTT.

V is TRBV28 and J is TRBJ2-7; 9 nucleotides align to TRBD2. V dropped 5 bases and J dropped 9; count of bases not matched to a gene: 14. This CDR3 comprises 15 residues. Germline-derived CDR1 and CDR2 are MDHEN and SYDVKM. The CDR3 coding sequence is TGTGCCAGCAGTATTAGTTTGCGGGAGGGCCGGGGGCAGTACTTC. Protein product: CASSISLREGRGQYF.

The chain joins TRBV11-2 to TRBJ2-7; TRBD1 matches 10 bases. The CDR3 loop spans 14 amino acids. CDR1 is SGHAT and CDR2 is FQNNGV in the germline V gene. V dropped 1 base and J dropped 6; count of bases not matched to a gene: 3. CDR3 amino acids: CASSLVGTGVEQYF. In nucleotides, the CDR3 is TGTGCCAGCAGCTTAGTGGGGACAGGGGTCGAGCAGTACTTC.

V usage is TRBV4-1 and J usage is TRBJ1-2, with 9 bases identical to TRBD1. Trimming at V came to 0 bases and at J to 3 bases, leaving 11 bases not matched to a gene. Germline loops: CDR1 MGHRA, CDR2 YSYEKL. The CDR3 runs 18 residues. The CDR3 protein is CASSQDLGGQGGDYGYTF. CDR3 nucleotide sequence: TGCGCCAGCAGCCAAGACCTGGGGGGACAGGGCGGCGACTATGGCTACACCTTC.

V is TRBV4-1 and J is TRBJ2-2; D is possibly TRBD2 (7 bases). Trimming shortened V by 2 bases and J by 0 bases, and 19 bases separated the two germline ends. The V gene's germline CDR1 is MGHRA and CDR2 YSYEKL. The CDR3 length is 19 residues. The CDR3 nucleotides read TGCGCCAGCAGCCAACTTGGGGGGGCTCGACCCTCGAACACCGGGGAGCTGTTTTTT. Its translation is CASSQLGGARPSNTGELFF.